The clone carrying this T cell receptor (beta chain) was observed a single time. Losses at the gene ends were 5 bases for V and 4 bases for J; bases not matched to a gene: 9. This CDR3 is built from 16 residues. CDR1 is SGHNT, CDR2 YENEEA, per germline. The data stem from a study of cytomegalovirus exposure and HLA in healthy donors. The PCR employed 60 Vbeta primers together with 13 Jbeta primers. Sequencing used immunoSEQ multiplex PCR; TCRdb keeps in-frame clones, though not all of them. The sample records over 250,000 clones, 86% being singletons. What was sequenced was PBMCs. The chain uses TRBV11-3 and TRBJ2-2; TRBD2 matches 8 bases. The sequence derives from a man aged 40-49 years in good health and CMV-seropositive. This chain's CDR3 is CASSPRASGSTGELFF. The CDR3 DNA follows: TGTGCCAGCAGCCCCCGAGCCAGCGGGAGCACCGGGGAGCTGTTTTTT.